This passage covers 24 T cell receptor beta chains from one sample sequenced in a study of blood T cell repertoires in COVID-19. The method was immunoSEQ multiplex PCR; TCRdb's version includes in-frame clones alone and lacks a portion of them. The sample records roughly 55,000 clones, about 86% being singletons. Sequencing was done on a sample of peripheral blood. Receptor source: a man between 65 and 85 years old with active COVID-19.

The rearrangement joins TRBV15 to TRBJ2-4; a possible D gene is TRBD2 (6 bases). The CDR3 spans 16 residues. V was pared by 5 bases and J by 0 bases, with 14 bases between. Germline loops: CDR1 LNHNV, CDR2 YYDKDF (reference sequence). The CDR3 nucleotides read TGTGCCACCAGCCTGGGGGGAGACTTAGCCAAAAACATTCAGTACTTC. As protein: CATSLGGDLAKNIQYF.

J is TRBJ2-3 and V is TRBV14; 8 bases fit TRBD2. The CDR3 covers 16 residues. The V gene end was trimmed by 1 base and the J gene end by 9 bases; junction bases not matched to a gene: 12. Germline lookup yields CDR1 SGHDN and CDR2 FVKESK. Here the CDR3 reads CASSQARLASRGTQYF. In nucleotides, the CDR3 is TGTGCCAGCAGCCAAGCACGACTAGCGTCCCGAGGCACGCAGTATTTT.

This clone has just one count. This chain links TRBV7-8 with TRBJ2-7, with TRBD1 as a possible D gene (6 bases). The length of the CDR3 is 14 residues. Per germline, CDR1 SGHVS and CDR2 FQNEAQ. Trimming stripped 5 bases from V and 3 bases from J, with 14 bases between. The CDR3 protein is CASSQQGSYYEQYF. The DNA for the CDR3 is TGTGCCAGCAGCCAACAGGGTAGTTACTACGAGCAGTACTTC.

This clone came up once. The rearrangement links TRBV12-5 to TRBJ1-4, with D possibly being TRBD1 (5 bases). Germline V lookup: CDR1 LGHNT, CDR2 FRNRAP. The CDR3 has 14 residues. The V and J ends lost 1 base and 4 bases respectively, with 7 bases between them. Written as DNA, the CDR3 is TGTGCTAGTGGTTTGGGACAGATTAATGAAAAACTGTTTTTT. It translates to CASGLGQINEKLFF.

This clone was seen only once. V and J are TRBV18 and TRBJ1-1; D not certain. The CDR3 totals 14 residues. CDR1 is KGHSH, CDR2 LQKENI, per germline. Trimming took 4 bases from V and 0 from J, leaving 9 bases between them. CDR3 amino acids: CASSLDGMNTEAFF. The CDR3 bases are TGTGCCAGCTCACTGGACGGGATGAACACTGAAGCTTTCTTT.

V is TRBV4-3 and J is TRBJ1-1, with D uncertain. Between the trimmed V and J ends, which lost 4 bases and 5 bases, there was a span of 14 bases. The CDR3 totals 14 residues. Germline loops: CDR1 LGHNA, CDR2 YSLEER. CDR3 DNA: TGCGCCAGCAGCCGGACGGCCGGGATGACTGAAGCTTTCTTT. Encoded protein: CASSRTAGMTEAFF.

This chain uses TRBV7-2 with TRBJ1-2, with 7 bases identical to TRBD1. Germline values: CDR1 SGHTA, CDR2 FQGNSA. V gave up 1 base and J gave up 4 bases; unmatched junction bases: 6. The CDR3 has 15 amino acids. The CDR3 region has the DNA TGTGCCAGCAGCTTAGGGCAGGGGGGAAGCTATGGCTACACCTTC. Amino acid sequence: CASSLGQGGSYGYTF.

The gene calls are TRBV5-4 and TRBJ2-1; D gene unclear. In germline, CDR1 is SGHNT, CDR2 YYREEE (reference sequence). The CDR3 runs 15 residues. Trimming took off 3 bases at V and 0 bases at J, with 10 bases between the two ends. The CDR3 DNA sequence: TGTGCCAGCAGCTCCACAGAGAGCTCCTACAATGAGCAGTTCTTC. Its protein is CASSSTESSYNEQFF.

The V and J genes are TRBV11-3 and TRBJ2-7; TRBD1 matches 10 bases. CDR3 length equals 14 residues. The V gene's germline CDR1 is SGHNT and CDR2 YENEEA. V dropped 3 bases and J dropped 4; count of bases not matched to a gene: 3. CDR3 loop: CASSLPGQGYEQYF. CDR3 sequence (DNA): TGTGCCAGCAGCTTGCCGGGACAGGGGTACGAGCAGTACTTC.

This chain uses TRBV3-1 (or the pseudogene TRBV3-2) with TRBJ2-7; TRBD1 matches 7 bases. Germline trimming cut 4 bases from V and 2 bases from J; bases unmatched to any gene: 8. This CDR3 is built from 15 residues. Looked up from germline, CDR1 is LGHDT and CDR2 is YNNKEL (reference sequence). Here the CDR3 DNA reads TGTGCCAGCAGCCTCCTGACAGGGTGGGCCTACGAGCAGTACTTC. Residues: CASSLLTGWAYEQYF.

The chain links TRBV7-6 to TRBJ1-4; maybe TRBD1 (6 bases). Germline V gene lookup returns CDR1 SGHVS and CDR2 FNYEAQ. V shed 1 base and J shed 8 bases, with 11 bases lying between them. CDR3 length: 14 residues. CDR3 residues: CASSLEGGDEKLFF. Here the CDR3 DNA reads TGTGCCAGCAGCTTAGAGGGGGGGGACGAAAAACTGTTTTTT.

This sequence joins TRBV7-8 and TRBJ1-2, with D possibly TRBD1 on 5 matching bases. This CDR3 contains 14 residues. The ends were cut back, 1 base at V and 8 bases at J, with 14 bases in the middle. Germline V gives CDR1 SGHVS, CDR2 FQNEAQ. As DNA, the CDR3 is TGTGCCAGCAGCTTAGGGTCCGGGGCGGGAGGCTACACCTTC. It encodes CASSLGSGAGGYTF.

This sequence joins TRBV27 and TRBJ2-1, with 8 positions matching TRBD2. V shed 3 bases and J 3 bases; nucleotides not matched to a gene: 4. CDR3 size: 15 residues. Germline V lookup: CDR1 MNHEY, CDR2 SMNVEV (reference sequence). The CDR3 here is CASSFTGGGYNEQFF. The CDR3 DNA sequence: TGTGCCAGCAGTTTTACGGGGGGGGGCTACAATGAGCAGTTCTTC.

This clone occurred once. This chain joins TRBV7-9 and TRBJ1-1; a possible D gene is TRBD1 (6 bases). Per germline, CDR1 SEHNR and CDR2 FQNEAQ (reference sequence). Between the trimmed V and J ends, which lost 1 base and 11 bases, there was a span of 14 bases. This CDR3 is built from 13 residues. Written as DNA, the CDR3 is TGTGCCAGCAGCTTAGGTGCGGTTGACAGGGCTTTCTTT. Translated: CASSLGAVDRAFF.

A word on this clone: The sample contains more than one DNA sequence encoding this CDR3. The V gene is TRBV5-1, the J gene TRBJ1-1; D perhaps matches TRBD1 (5 bases). V lost 3 bases, J lost 4 bases, and 13 bases lay in between. Per the germline V gene, CDR1 is SGHRS and CDR2 is YFSETQ. The CDR3 consists of 14 residues. The DNA for the CDR3 is TGCGCCAGCAGCTCCCAGGGTTCGTCCACTGAAGCTTTCTTT. Protein product: CASSSQGSSTEAFF.

The gene calls are TRBV6-5 and TRBJ1-2; no clear D gene. CDR3 length: 14 amino acids. Deletions cut 6 bases from V and 1 base from J, with 12 bases between. Looked up from germline, CDR1 is MNHEY and CDR2 is SVGAGI. In nucleotides, the CDR3 is TGTGCCAGCAGGGAGGTCGGTGATAACTATGGCTACACCTTC. It translates to CASREVGDNYGYTF.

This chain joins TRBV3-1 (or the pseudogene TRBV3-2) and TRBJ2-7, with 12 bases aligning to TRBD1. Germline CDR1 LGHDT, CDR2 YNNKEL (reference sequence). J gave up 3 bases and V 4 bases, and 4 bases lay outside the gene matches. The CDR3 runs to 15 residues. CDR3 DNA: TGTGCCAGCAGCCTTGGGACAGGGGGCGTCTACGAGCAGTACTTC. This encodes CASSLGTGGVYEQYF.

V and J are TRBV2 and TRBJ1-1; D call uncertain. Germline V gene data show CDR1 as SNHLY and CDR2 as FYNNEI. The CDR3 is 13 residues long. Trimming cost V 3 bases and J 0 bases, with 5 bases left between them. CDR3 amino acids: CASSEEMNTEAFF. CDR3 DNA: TGTGCCAGCAGTGAGGAGATGAACACTGAAGCTTTCTTT.

The chain has TRBV27 and TRBJ2-7; 7 nucleotides line up with TRBD1. The CDR3 contains 14 residues. Germline-derived CDR1 and CDR2 are MNHEY and SMNVEV (reference sequence). V was pared by 2 bases and J by 7 bases, with 8 bases of the junction left unmatched. The CDR3 sequence is CASSLTRQGREQYF. The CDR3 region has the DNA TGTGCCAGCAGTTTAACTCGACAGGGACGAGAGCAGTACTTC.

This chain connects TRBV24-1 to TRBJ2-1; 11 bases are shared with TRBD1. CDR3 length equals 18 residues. V shed 3 bases, J shed 0 bases, and the junction held 6 bases outside the gene matches. Per germline, CDR1 KGHDR and CDR2 SFDVKD. The CDR3 DNA reads as TGTGCCACCAGTGATCCGACCGGGACAGGGGGCTCCTACAATGAGCAGTTCTTC. Translation: CATSDPTGTGGSYNEQFF.

As regards this clone: A read error may produce the germline difference seen at one junction end. The chain combines TRBV18 with TRBJ1-4, with a weak D call TRBD1 (5 bases). CDR3 length: 15 amino acids. Per the germline V gene, CDR1 is KGHSH and CDR2 is LQKENI. CDR3 sequence (DNA): TGTGCCAGCTCACCACCGGCAGGGACTAGTGAAAAACTGTTTTTT. Its translation is CASSPPAGTSEKLFF.

V and J are TRBV11-2 and TRBJ2-7; tentatively, D is TRBD1 (5 bases). Germline lookup yields CDR1 SGHAT and CDR2 FQNNGV. V dropped 0 bases and J dropped 11 bases, with 11 bases sitting between them. This CDR3 region has 12 residues. The chain's CDR3 is CASSLDLDIEYF. CDR3 sequence (DNA): TGTGCCAGCAGCTTAGATTTGGACATCGAGTACTTC.

This chain connects TRBV19 to TRBJ2-5; 11 bases agree with TRBD2. Germline V gene sequence: CDR1 LNHDA, CDR2 SQIVND (reference sequence). Losses at the gene ends were 4 bases for V and 4 bases for J; bases not matched to a gene: 8. The CDR3 has 16 amino acids. The CDR3 DNA reads as TGTGCCAGTAGTACCTATAGCGGGGGGGCGCGAGAGACCCAGTACTTC. Translated, it gives CASSTYSGGARETQYF.

This chain links TRBV7-2 with TRBJ2-5, with 7 positions matching TRBD1. This CDR3 has 13 residues. Germline V gene data show CDR1 as SGHTA and CDR2 as FQGNSA. The ends lost 5 bases at V and 2 bases at J; junction bases unmatched: 2. The CDR3 reads CASSLQGQETQYF. In DNA form, the CDR3 reads TGTGCCAGCAGCCTACAGGGGCAAGAGACCCAGTACTTC.